This entry concerns a single T cell receptor beta chain. The donors were in the roughly 130-subject validation cohort, distinct from the roughly 600-subject first cohort. This sample is drawn from a study of cytomegalovirus exposure and HLA in healthy donors. Study summary: In a later analysis, it was reported that the 110 or so validation repertoires had been produced on the same platform as the 690 or so repertoires belonging to the first cohort.

The method was immunoSEQ multiplex PCR; TCRdb's version includes in-frame clones alone and lacks a portion of them. The sample has around 220,000 clones; approximately 80% are singletons. Trimming removed 6 bases from V and 7 bases from J, with 10 bases in between. The length of the CDR3 is 11 residues. CDR1 is DFQATT, CDR2 SNEGSKA, per germline (reference sequence). The chain carries TRBV20-1 and TRBJ2-1; D is unclear. This TCR was recovered from a woman aged 25 to 45 in good health and CMV-seropositive. The sample taken for sequencing was PBMCs. The CDR3 reads CSAPIGNEQFF. CDR3 coding DNA: TGCAGTGCACCGATTGGGAATGAGCAGTTCTTC.